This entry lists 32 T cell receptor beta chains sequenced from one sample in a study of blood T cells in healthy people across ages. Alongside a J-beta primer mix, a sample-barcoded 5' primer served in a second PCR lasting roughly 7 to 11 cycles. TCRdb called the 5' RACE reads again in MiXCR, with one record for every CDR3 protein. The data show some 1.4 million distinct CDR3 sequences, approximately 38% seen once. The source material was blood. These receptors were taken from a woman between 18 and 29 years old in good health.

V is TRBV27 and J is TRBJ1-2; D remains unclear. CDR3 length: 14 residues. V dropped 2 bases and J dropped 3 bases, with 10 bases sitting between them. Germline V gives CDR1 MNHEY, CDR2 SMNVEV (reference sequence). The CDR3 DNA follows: TGTGCCAGCAGTTTACTTGGGCCGGACTATGGCTACACCTTC. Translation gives CASSLLGPDYGYTF.

The CDR3 DNA follows: TGTGCCAGCCGAGCGGGAGGGCCGCATGAGCAGTTCTTC. Amino acid sequence: CASRAGGPHEQFF. This chain joins TRBV6-5 and TRBJ2-1, with TRBD2 matching over 10 bases. This CDR3 has 13 residues. V dropped 8 bases and J dropped 8; count of bases not matched to a gene: 6. Germline values: CDR1 MNHEY, CDR2 SVGAGI.

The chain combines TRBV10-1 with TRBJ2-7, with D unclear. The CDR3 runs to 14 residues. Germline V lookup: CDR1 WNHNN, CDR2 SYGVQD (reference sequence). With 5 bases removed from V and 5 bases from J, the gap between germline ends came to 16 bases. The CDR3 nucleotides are TGCGCCAGCAGTCCCCTTTCCCAAGAGCACGAGCAGTACTTC. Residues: CASSPLSQEHEQYF.

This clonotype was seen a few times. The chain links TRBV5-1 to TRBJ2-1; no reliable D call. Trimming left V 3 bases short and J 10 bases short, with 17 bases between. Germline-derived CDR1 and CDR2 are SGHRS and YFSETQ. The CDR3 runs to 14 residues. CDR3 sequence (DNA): TGCGCCAGCAGCTCATCCTTGACACTCGGGGAGCAGTTCTTC. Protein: CASSSSLTLGEQFF.

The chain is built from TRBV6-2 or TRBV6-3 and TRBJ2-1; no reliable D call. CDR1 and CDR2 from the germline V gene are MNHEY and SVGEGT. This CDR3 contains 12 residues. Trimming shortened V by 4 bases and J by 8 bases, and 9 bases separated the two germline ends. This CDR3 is CASSSNGYEQFF. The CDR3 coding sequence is TGTGCCAGCAGTTCGAATGGGTATGAGCAGTTCTTC.

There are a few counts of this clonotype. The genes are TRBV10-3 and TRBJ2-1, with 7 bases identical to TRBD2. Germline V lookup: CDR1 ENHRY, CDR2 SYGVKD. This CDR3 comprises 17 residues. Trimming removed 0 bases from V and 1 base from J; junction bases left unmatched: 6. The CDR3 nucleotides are TGTGCCATCAGTGAGTCCCTTCCGGGAGGTTCCTACAATGAGCAGTTCTTC. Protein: CAISESLPGGSYNEQFF.

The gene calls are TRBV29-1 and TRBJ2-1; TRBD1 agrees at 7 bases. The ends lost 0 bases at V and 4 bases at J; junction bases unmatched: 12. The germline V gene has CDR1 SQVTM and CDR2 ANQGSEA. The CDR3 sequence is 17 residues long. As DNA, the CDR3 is TGCAGCGTTGAAGATCTGATCGGACAGGTCGGTTACAATGAGCAGTTCTTC. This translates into CSVEDLIGQVGYNEQFF.

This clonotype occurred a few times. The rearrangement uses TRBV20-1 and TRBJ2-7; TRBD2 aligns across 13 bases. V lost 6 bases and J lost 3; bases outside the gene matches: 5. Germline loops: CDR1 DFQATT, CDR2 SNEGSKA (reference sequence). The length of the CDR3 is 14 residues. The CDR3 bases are TGCAGTGCCCCGGGACTAGCGGGACTCTACGAGCAGTACTTC. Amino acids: CSAPGLAGLYEQYF.

The CDR3 DNA is TGTGCCAGCAGAACCGGGACAGGGGCTGGCTACACCTTC. It yields the protein CASRTGTGAGYTF. The genes are TRBV6-1 and TRBJ1-2; 10 bases are shared with TRBD1. This CDR3 comprises 13 residues. The junction had 5 bases not matched to a gene; V was cut back by 6 bases and J by 7 bases. The germline CDR1 and CDR2 sequences are MNHNS and SASEGT.

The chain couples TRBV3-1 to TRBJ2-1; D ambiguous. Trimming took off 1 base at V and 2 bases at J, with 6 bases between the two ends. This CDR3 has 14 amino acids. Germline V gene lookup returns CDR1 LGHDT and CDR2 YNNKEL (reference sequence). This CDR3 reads CASSQASAYNEQFF. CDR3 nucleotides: TGTGCCAGCAGCCAAGCTTCTGCCTACAATGAGCAGTTCTTC.

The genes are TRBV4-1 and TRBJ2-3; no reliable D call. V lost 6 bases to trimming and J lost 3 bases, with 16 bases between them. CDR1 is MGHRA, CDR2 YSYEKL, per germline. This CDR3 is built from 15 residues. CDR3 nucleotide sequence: TGCGCCAGCAGTCCCCGGGCCCATCGGACAGATACGCAGTATTTT. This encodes CASSPRAHRTDTQYF.

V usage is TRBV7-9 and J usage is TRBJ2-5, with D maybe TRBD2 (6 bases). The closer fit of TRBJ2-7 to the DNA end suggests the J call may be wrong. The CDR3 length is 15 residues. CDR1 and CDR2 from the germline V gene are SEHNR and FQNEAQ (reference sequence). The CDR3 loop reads CASSLESGLAYEQYF. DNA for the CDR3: TGTGCCAGCAGCTTAGAAAGCGGGCTAGCCTACGAGCAGTACTTC.

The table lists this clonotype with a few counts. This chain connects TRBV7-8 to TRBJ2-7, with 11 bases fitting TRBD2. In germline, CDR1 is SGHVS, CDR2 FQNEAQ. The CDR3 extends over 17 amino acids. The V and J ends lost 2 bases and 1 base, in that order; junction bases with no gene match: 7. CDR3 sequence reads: CASSLIQGLADSYEQYF. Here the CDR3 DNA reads TGTGCCAGCAGCTTAATACAGGGACTAGCGGATTCCTACGAGCAGTACTTC.

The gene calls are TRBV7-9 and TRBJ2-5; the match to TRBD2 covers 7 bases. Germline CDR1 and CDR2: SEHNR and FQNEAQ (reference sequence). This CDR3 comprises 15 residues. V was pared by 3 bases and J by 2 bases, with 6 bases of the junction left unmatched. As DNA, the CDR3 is TGTGCCAGCAGCTTTTGGGGAGGGGCTCAAGAGACCCAGTACTTC. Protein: CASSFWGGAQETQYF.

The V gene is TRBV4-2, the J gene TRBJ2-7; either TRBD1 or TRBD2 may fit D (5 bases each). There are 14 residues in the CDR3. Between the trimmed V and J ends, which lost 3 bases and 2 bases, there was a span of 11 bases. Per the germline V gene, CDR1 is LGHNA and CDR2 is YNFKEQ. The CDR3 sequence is CASSHGMGPYEQYF. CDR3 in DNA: TGTGCCAGCAGCCACGGGATGGGGCCCTACGAGCAGTACTTC.

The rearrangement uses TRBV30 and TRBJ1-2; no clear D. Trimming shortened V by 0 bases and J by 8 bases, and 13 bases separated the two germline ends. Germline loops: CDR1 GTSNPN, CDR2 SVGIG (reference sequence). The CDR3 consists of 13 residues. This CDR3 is CAWSVGEGLGYTF. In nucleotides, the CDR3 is TGTGCCTGGAGTGTTGGCGAGGGTTTGGGCTACACCTTC.

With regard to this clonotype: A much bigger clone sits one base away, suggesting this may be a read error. The CDR3 is CASSFFDEQYF. The CDR3 DNA is TGTGCCAGCAGTTTTTTCGACGAGCAGTACTTC. V and J are TRBV27 and TRBJ2-5, with unresolved D. The end of the DNA fits TRBJ2-7 better, so the J call may be wrong. Germline V gene sequence: CDR1 MNHEY, CDR2 SMNVEV (reference sequence). The CDR3 covers 11 residues.

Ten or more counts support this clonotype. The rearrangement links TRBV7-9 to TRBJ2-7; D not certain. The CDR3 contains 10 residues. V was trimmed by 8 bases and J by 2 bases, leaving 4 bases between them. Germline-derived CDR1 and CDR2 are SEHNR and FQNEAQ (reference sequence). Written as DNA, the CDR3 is TGTGCCAGCGGTCCCTACGAGCAGTACTTC. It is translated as CASGPYEQYF.

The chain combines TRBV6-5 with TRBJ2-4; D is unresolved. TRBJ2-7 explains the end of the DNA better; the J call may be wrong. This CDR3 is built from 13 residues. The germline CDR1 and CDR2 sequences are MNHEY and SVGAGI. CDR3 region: CASSYMVSYEQYF. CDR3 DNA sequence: TGTGCCAGCAGTTACATGGTTAGCTACGAGCAGTACTTC.

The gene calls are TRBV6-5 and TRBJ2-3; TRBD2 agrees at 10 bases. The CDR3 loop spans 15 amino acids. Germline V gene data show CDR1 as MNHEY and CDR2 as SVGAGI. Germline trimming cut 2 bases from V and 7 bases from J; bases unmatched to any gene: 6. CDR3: CASSYLAGAGNTQYF. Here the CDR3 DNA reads TGTGCCAGCAGTTACCTAGCGGGAGCCGGGAATACGCAGTATTTT.

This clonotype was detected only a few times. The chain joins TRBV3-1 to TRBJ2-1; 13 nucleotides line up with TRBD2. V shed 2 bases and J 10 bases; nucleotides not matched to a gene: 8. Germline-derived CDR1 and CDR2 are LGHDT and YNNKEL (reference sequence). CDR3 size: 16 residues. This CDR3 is CASSQRTSGRSEEQFF. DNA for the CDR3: TGTGCCAGCAGCCAACGGACTAGCGGGAGAAGCGAGGAGCAGTTCTTC.

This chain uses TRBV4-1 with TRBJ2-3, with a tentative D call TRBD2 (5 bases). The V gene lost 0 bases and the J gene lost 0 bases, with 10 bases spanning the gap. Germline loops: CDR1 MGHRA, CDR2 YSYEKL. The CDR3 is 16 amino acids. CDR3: CASSQDRSSSTDTQYF. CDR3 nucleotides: TGCGCCAGCAGCCAAGATAGGTCTAGCAGCACAGATACGCAGTATTTT.

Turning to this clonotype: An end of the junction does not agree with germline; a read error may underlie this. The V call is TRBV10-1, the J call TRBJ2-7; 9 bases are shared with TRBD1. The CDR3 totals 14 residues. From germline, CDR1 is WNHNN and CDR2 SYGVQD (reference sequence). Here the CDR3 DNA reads TGCGCCAGCAGTGCGGGACAGGGACGGTACGTGCAGTACTTC. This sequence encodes CASSAGQGRYVQYF.

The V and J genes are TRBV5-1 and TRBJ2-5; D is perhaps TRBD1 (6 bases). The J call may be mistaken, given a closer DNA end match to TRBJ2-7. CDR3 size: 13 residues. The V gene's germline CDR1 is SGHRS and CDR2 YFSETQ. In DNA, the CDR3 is TGCGCCAGCAATCCAGGGGATTTCTACGAGCAGTACTTC. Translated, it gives CASNPGDFYEQYF.

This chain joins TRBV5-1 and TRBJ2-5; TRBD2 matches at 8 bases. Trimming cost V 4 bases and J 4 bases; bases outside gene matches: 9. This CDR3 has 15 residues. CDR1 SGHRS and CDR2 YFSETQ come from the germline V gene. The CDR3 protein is CASSTGTSNGETQYF. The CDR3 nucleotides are TGCGCCAGCAGCACCGGGACTAGTAACGGAGAGACCCAGTACTTC.

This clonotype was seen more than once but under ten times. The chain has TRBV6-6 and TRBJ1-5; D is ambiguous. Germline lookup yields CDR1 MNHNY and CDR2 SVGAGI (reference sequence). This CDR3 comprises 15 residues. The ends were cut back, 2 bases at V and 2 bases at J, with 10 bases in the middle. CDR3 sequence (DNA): TGTGCCAGCAGTTACAATACAGCCGGCAATCAGCCCCAGCATTTT. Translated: CASSYNTAGNQPQHF.

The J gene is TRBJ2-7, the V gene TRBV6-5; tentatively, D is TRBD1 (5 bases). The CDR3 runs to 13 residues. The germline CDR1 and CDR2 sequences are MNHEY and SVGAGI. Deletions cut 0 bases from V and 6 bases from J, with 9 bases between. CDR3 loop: CASSYSRQGEQYF. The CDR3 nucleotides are TGTGCCAGCAGTTACTCCCGGCAGGGCGAGCAGTACTTC.

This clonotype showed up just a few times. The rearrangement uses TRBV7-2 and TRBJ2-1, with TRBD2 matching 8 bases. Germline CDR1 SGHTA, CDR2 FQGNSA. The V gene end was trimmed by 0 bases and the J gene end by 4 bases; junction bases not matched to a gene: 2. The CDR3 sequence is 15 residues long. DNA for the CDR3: TGTGCCAGCAGCTTAGCAGCGGGAGTTTACAATGAGCAGTTCTTC. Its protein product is CASSLAAGVYNEQFF.

As DNA, the CDR3 is TGTGCCAGCAGCCAAGAGGGGAGAAAAGAGACCCAGTACTTC. Translating it yields CASSQEGRKETQYF. This chain connects TRBV3-1 to TRBJ2-5; D is possibly TRBD2 (5 bases). The CDR3 spans 14 residues. V dropped 0 bases and J dropped 3 bases, with 8 bases sitting between them. CDR1 LGHDT and CDR2 YNNKEL come from the germline V gene (reference sequence).

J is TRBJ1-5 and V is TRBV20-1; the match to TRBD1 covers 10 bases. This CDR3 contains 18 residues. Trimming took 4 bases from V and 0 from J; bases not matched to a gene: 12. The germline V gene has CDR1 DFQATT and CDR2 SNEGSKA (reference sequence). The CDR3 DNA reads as TGCAGTGCTATATCTCCCGGGACAGGGGCGTATAGCAATCAGCCCCAGCATTTT. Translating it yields CSAISPGTGAYSNQPQHF.

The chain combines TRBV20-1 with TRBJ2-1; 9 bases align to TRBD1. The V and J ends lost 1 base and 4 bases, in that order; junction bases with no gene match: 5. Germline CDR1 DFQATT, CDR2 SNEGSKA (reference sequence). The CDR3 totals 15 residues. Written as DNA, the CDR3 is TGCAGTGCTAGAGTGTCGGGACAGGGTTACAATGAGCAGTTCTTC. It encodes CSARVSGQGYNEQFF.

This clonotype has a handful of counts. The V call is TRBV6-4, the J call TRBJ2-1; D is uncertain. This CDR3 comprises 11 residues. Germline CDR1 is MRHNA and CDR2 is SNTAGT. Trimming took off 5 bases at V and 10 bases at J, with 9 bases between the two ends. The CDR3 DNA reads TGTGCCAGCAGTCCGCCCCGGGAGCAGTTCTTC. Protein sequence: CASSPPREQFF.